The rows below give T cell receptor beta chains drawn from one sample of a study of blood T cell repertoires in COVID-19. Method: immunoSEQ multiplex PCR; TCRdb's copy keeps in-frame clones and lacks some. The data hold more than 85,000 clones, with roughly 92% observed a single time. Sequences were obtained from peripheral blood. The receptors were sampled from a man aged 55 to 69 with acute or convalescent COVID-19. The CDR3 runs from the conserved cysteine through the conserved F or W. The order of the fields is clone size, D gene, V gene, J gene, CDR3 DNA, CDR3 protein. A D gene is named only where the DNA matches it firmly. Where a row states a size, it is once, few, many or the class of an expanded clone; other rows omit it.

-	TRBD1	TRBV6-5	TRBJ1-5	TGTGCCAGCAGTTCAAGAGGGGACAGGGAGAATCAGCCCCAGCATTTT	CASSSRGDRENQPQHF
-	TRBD2	TRBV5-1	TRBJ2-2	TGCGCCAGCAGCAGCACTAGCGCGAACACCGGGGAGCTGTTTTTT	CASSSTSANTGELFF
-	-	TRBV11-2	TRBJ2-1	TGTGCCAGCAACCGACTAGACTCCTACAATGAGCAGTTCTTC	CASNRLDSYNEQFF
-	TRBD1	TRBV18	TRBJ1-1	TGTGCCAGCTCACTAACTATAGCCCGGACAGGGATGGACACTGAAGCTTTCTTT	CASSLTIARTGMDTEAFF
-	TRBD1	TRBV24-1	TRBJ2-7	TGTGCCACAGGGACAGGGGGCAGGAACGAGCAGTACTTC	CATGTGGRNEQYF
-	-	TRBV29-1	TRBJ2-2	TGCAGCGCCGGCGCGCTGGCCACCGGGGAGCTGTTTTTT	CSAGALATGELFF
-	TRBD1	TRBV7-3	TRBJ1-1	TGTGCCAGCAGCCGAGACAGGGGCACTGAAGCTTTCTTT	CASSRDRGTEAFF
-	-	TRBV28	TRBJ1-2	TGTGCCAGCAGTTTTCGGTTTTATGGCTACACCTTC	CASSFRFYGYTF
-	TRBD2	TRBV5-1	TRBJ2-1	TGCGCCAGCAGCTTGGCCGCTGCTAGCGGGAGCCATGAGCAGTTCTTC	CASSLAAASGSHEQFF
-	TRBD2	TRBV2	TRBJ2-3	TGTGCCAGCAGCGGACTAGCGGGAGCGGATACGCAGTATTTT	CASSGLAGADTQYF
few	-	TRBV29-1	TRBJ2-2	TGCAGCGTTGAAGATCTGAACAGGGAGACGAACACCGGGGAGCTGTTTTTT	CSVEDLNRETNTGELFF
-	-	TRBV12-3/TRBV12-4	TRBJ1-3	TGTGCCAGCACCAAAGAGGGAAACACCATATATTTT	CASTKEGNTIYF
once	TRBD1	TRBV15	TRBJ2-1	TGTGCCACCAGCAGAGATGAATCGACAGGGCAATACAATGAGCAGTTCTTC	CATSRDESTGQYNEQFF
once	-	TRBV3-1/TRBV3-2	TRBJ2-1	TGTGCCAGCAGCCAAGACCCGCTAGTCAATGAGCAGTTCTTC	CASSQDPLVNEQFF
-	-	TRBV7-8	TRBJ2-5	TGTGCCAGCAGCGTAGACACCGGAGGACAGTCCCTGGCTCCCCAAGAGACCCAGTACTTC	CASSVDTGGQSLAPQETQYF
-	-	TRBV30	TRBJ2-2	TGTGCCTGGAGCCGGCTAGCGATGAACACCGGGGAGCTGTTTTTT	CAWSRLAMNTGELFF
-	-	TRBV12-5	TRBJ1-1	TGTGCTAGTGGTTTTTCCGGGCAAGGGGACACTGAAGCTTTCTTT	CASGFSGQGDTEAFF
-	-	TRBV10-2	TRBJ2-2	TGCGCCAGCAGTGAAACGGGACACCTAAAATCGACCGGGGAGCTGTTTTTT	CASSETGHLKSTGELFF
-	TRBD1	TRBV18	TRBJ2-3	TGTGCCAGCTCACCCGGACAGGGGGCAGATACGCAGTATTTT	CASSPGQGADTQYF
-	-	TRBV7-3	TRBJ2-5	TGTGCCAGCAGCCCGGGGGCAGGGGGGGAGACCCAGTACTTC	CASSPGAGGETQYF
-	-	TRBV27	TRBJ2-2	TGTGCCAGCAGTTCACAGGGTCGGACCGGGGAGCTGTTTTTT	CASSSQGRTGELFF
-	TRBD2	TRBV9	TRBJ2-5	TGTGCCAGCACCTCGGGACTAGCGAGAGGAGAGACCCAGTACTTC	CASTSGLARGETQYF
-	TRBD1	TRBV2	TRBJ1-1	TGTGCCAGCAGGGGGACAGGGCAAGGGTTGAACACTGAAGCTTTCTTT	CASRGTGQGLNTEAFF
few	TRBD1	TRBV11-3	TRBJ1-1	TGTGCCAGCAGCTTAGATCTGGGGACAGTGGGGGCAAGCACTGAAGCTTTCTTT	CASSLDLGTVGASTEAFF
-	-	TRBV28	TRBJ2-1	TGTGCCAGCAGTTTCCCGGTAGCGGTCGACGGTGGGCAGTTCTTC	CASSFPVAVDGGQFF
-	TRBD1	TRBV27	TRBJ1-5	TGTGCCAGCAGGCCGGGACAGTATAGCAATCAGCCCCAGCATTTT	CASRPGQYSNQPQHF
-	-	TRBV19	TRBJ1-6	TGTGCCAGTAGTACCATCGGACAGTCCTATAATTCACCCCTCCACTTT	CASSTIGQSYNSPLHF
-	-	TRBV5-4	TRBJ2-1	TGTGCCAGCAGTTCCCGGGACAAACCATACAATGAGCAGTTCTTC	CASSSRDKPYNEQFF
-	TRBD1	TRBV7-9	TRBJ2-5	TGTGCCAGCAGCTCCGGACAGGGAATGGAGACCCAGTACTTC	CASSSGQGMETQYF
few	TRBD2	TRBV30	TRBJ2-5	TGTGCCTACGAACTAGCGGGACTACGAATAGAGACCCAGTACTTC	CAYELAGLRIETQYF
-	-	TRBV18	TRBJ1-4	TGTGCCAGCTCACCGGAGCAGGGGCTCCCAACTAATGAAAAACTGTTTTTT	CASSPEQGLPTNEKLFF
once	-	TRBV19	TRBJ1-3	TGTGCCAGTAGTATCCCCTCAGGGACCATATATTTT	CASSIPSGTIYF
-	-	TRBV30	TRBJ2-7	TGTGCCTGGACCCCCCTTGGCCGGGCAGGGGAGCAGTACTTC	CAWTPLGRAGEQYF
-	TRBD1	TRBV6-2/TRBV6-3	TRBJ1-3	TGTGCCAGCAGCACCGGGACAGGGTACGGAAACACCATATATTTT	CASSTGTGYGNTIYF
-	TRBD1	TRBV18	TRBJ2-7	TGTGCCAGCTCAACATCAGGGGGCCGGGAGCAGTACTTC	CASSTSGGREQYF
-	TRBD1	TRBV29-1	TRBJ1-1	TGCAGCGCCGTCCGCGGACAGGGGAGCACTGAAGCTTTCTTT	CSAVRGQGSTEAFF
-	-	TRBV11-2	TRBJ2-3	TGTGCCAGCAGCCCCAGGGGAGGGAGCACAGATACGCAGTATTTT	CASSPRGGSTDTQYF
-	-	TRBV5-5	TRBJ2-1	TGTGCCAGCAGACTCAGACTAGGCAATGAGCAGTTCTTC	CASRLRLGNEQFF
-	-	TRBV7-3	TRBJ2-1	TGTGCCAGCAGCCCCAGCGGGTTTTCCTACAATGAGCAGTTCTTC	CASSPSGFSYNEQFF
few	-	TRBV5-1	TRBJ2-1	TGCGCCAGCAGCTTCGCAGGGTTAGTCGTAGGTGAGCAGTTCTTC	CASSFAGLVVGEQFF
-	TRBD2	TRBV12-5	TRBJ2-2	TGTGCTAGTGGTTTACAAGCGGGACGGGAGCTGTTTTTT	CASGLQAGRELFF
-	TRBD1	TRBV6-5	TRBJ2-7	TGTGCCAGCAGTTCTGGACAGGGGGCTTGGGAGCAGTACTTC	CASSSGQGAWEQYF
-	TRBD1	TRBV5-1	TRBJ1-1	TGCGCCAGCAGCATTGGGGACAGGGTAGGATTTCTCACTGAAGCTTTCTTT	CASSIGDRVGFLTEAFF
-	TRBD2	TRBV27	TRBJ2-3	TGTGCCAGCAGTTTATCGATTGGACTAGCGGGGACAGATACGCAGTATTTT	CASSLSIGLAGTDTQYF
-	-	TRBV19	TRBJ1-4	TGTGCCAGTACCTCACGGGGGGCTGTTAATGAAAAACTGTTTTTT	CASTSRGAVNEKLFF
-	TRBD2	TRBV6-4	TRBJ2-7	TGTGCCAGCAGAAACCGACTAGCGGGAATCGGAAGCGAGCAGTACTTC	CASRNRLAGIGSEQYF
once	-	TRBV29-1	TRBJ1-2	TGCAGCGTCACTCCCAACAGGGACGTAGGAGGCTACGTCTTC	CSVTPNRDVGGYVF
-	TRBD2	TRBV5-1	TRBJ2-3	TGCGCCAGCAGCTTACAAGGGACTAGCGGGGTAGATACGCAGTATTTT	CASSLQGTSGVDTQYF